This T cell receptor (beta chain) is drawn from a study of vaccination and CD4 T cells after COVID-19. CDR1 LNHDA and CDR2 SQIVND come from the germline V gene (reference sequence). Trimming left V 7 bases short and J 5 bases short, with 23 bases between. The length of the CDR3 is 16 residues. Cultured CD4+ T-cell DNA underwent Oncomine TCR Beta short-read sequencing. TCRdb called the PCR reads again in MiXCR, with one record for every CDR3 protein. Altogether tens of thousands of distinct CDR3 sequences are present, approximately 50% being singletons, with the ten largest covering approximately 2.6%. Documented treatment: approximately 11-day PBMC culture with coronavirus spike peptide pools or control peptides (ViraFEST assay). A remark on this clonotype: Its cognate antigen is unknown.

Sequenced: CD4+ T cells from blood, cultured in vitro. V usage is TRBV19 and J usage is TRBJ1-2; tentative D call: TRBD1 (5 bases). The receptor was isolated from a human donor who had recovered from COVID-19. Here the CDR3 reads CASTLRAGRGDYGYTF. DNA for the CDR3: TGTGCCAGTACCCTCCGAGCAGGAAGGGGTGATTATGGCTACACCTTC.